This T cell receptor beta chain was sequenced during a study of vaccination effects on CD4 cells after COVID-19. Study details: Ahead of sequencing, the ViraFEST assay grew antigen-specific CD4+ T cells using viral peptide pools. Points from the study as a whole: Pronounced clonal contraction occurred in clones induced by infection and by vaccine late after vaccination.

As regards this clone: Its antigen remains unidentified.

Some clones are missing from TCRdb's copy, which holds only in-frame ones; the method was immunoSEQ multiplex PCR. Among tens of thousands of clones listed, roughly 80% were seen once. The V gene's germline CDR1 is MDHEN and CDR2 SYDVKM. Losses at the gene ends were 1 base for V and 4 bases for J; bases not matched to a gene: 5. The CDR3 sequence is 16 residues long. Subsequent to less than 13 days of culture, CD4+ T cells were isolated. The chain carries TRBV28 and TRBJ2-3; 10 bases agree with TRBD2. The sequences come from CD4+ T cells from PBMCs cultured without peptide, collected before COVID-19 vaccination. The TCR sequence derives from a human donor who received a COVID-19 vaccine. In nucleotides, the CDR3 is TGTGCCAGCAGTTTATCGGCTAGCGGGGGATCAGATACGCAGTATTTT. This codes for CASSLSASGGSDTQYF.